These T cell receptor beta chains were read from a single sample in a study of Graves' ophthalmopathy and Graves' hyperthyroidism. TCRdb re-analysed the multiplex PCR reads in MiXCR, keeping a single row per CDR3 protein. The sample shows 170,000 or so distinct CDR3 sequences, 30% to 45% of them seen only once. Material: peripheral blood. These receptors came from a woman aged 40 to 49 with Graves' ophthalmopathy. Both conserved end residues are part of each CDR3. The listing skips clone size in some rows; elsewhere it reads once, few, many or a size class.

V gene: TRBV6-1; J gene: TRBJ1-1; clone size: NA; CDR3 protein: CASSEGLNLGPNTEAFF
V gene: TRBV28; J gene: TRBJ2-7; clone size: NA; CDR3 protein: CASSLLRTASIF
V gene: TRBV7-2; J gene: TRBJ1-3; clone size: many; CDR3 protein: CASSPNWGSRNTIYF
V gene: TRBV24-1; J gene: TRBJ1-5; clone size: many; CDR3 protein: CATSDSQGSNQPQHF
V gene: TRBV29-1; J gene: TRBJ2-5; clone size: many; CDR3 protein: CSVEAGGKTQYF
V gene: TRBV12-3/TRBV12-4; J gene: TRBJ2-7; clone size: many; CDR3 protein: CASSLTSGRNEQYF
V gene: TRBV12-3/TRBV12-4; J gene: TRBJ1-3; clone size: many; CDR3 protein: CASRLVSGNTIYF
V gene: TRBV6-2/TRBV6-3; J gene: TRBJ2-7; clone size: NA; CDR3 protein: CASSYSTQHSSYEQYF
V gene: TRBV20-1; J gene: TRBJ2-5; clone size: many; CDR3 protein: CSARASGRAQETQYF
V gene: TRBV12-3/TRBV12-4; J gene: TRBJ2-5; clone size: many; CDR3 protein: CASSPWEQETQYF
V gene: TRBV15; J gene: TRBJ1-2; clone size: few; CDR3 protein: CATSPPTYRADLNYGYTF
V gene: TRBV11-2; J gene: TRBJ2-5; clone size: NA; CDR3 protein: CASSSAGLAGRETQYF
V gene: TRBV11-1; J gene: TRBJ1-2; clone size: many; CDR3 protein: CASSLGPRGGYTF
V gene: TRBV30; J gene: TRBJ1-1; clone size: many; CDR3 protein: CAWSPWLGGRVGTEAFF
V gene: TRBV12-3/TRBV12-4; J gene: TRBJ1-6; clone size: NA; CDR3 protein: CASSLQGMSSPLHF
V gene: TRBV28; J gene: TRBJ1-2; clone size: many; CDR3 protein: CASSLSGQTYGYTF
V gene: TRBV28; J gene: TRBJ2-5; clone size: NA; CDR3 protein: CASAPLGGETQYF
V gene: TRBV6-1; J gene: TRBJ2-7; clone size: NA; CDR3 protein: CATQTSGTYEQYF
V gene: TRBV6-6; J gene: TRBJ1-5; clone size: many; CDR3 protein: CASRTNDLIGTGSNQPQHF
V gene: TRBV13; J gene: TRBJ2-1; clone size: NA; CDR3 protein: CASSFHARWSSYNEQFF
V gene: TRBV12-3/TRBV12-4; J gene: TRBJ1-2; clone size: many; CDR3 protein: CASSPPAGRAGYTF
V gene: TRBV6-2/TRBV6-3; J gene: TRBJ2-7; clone size: few; CDR3 protein: CASSSIRRDFFSYEQYF
V gene: TRBV28; J gene: TRBJ2-7; clone size: NA; CDR3 protein: CASSFPGLDSEQYF
V gene: TRBV6-1; J gene: TRBJ2-5; clone size: NA; CDR3 protein: CASTQGARYPLVETQYF
V gene: TRBV7-2; J gene: TRBJ1-2; clone size: many; CDR3 protein: CASTSLRADYGYTF
V gene: TRBV10-3; J gene: TRBJ1-1; clone size: once; CDR3 protein: CAISDRDSGGTEAFF
V gene: TRBV3-1; J gene: TRBJ1-2; clone size: many; CDR3 protein: CASSQDQGTGWGYGYTF
V gene: TRBV11-1; J gene: TRBJ2-5; clone size: NA; CDR3 protein: CASSPRIDIAGKETQYF
V gene: TRBV2; J gene: TRBJ2-5; clone size: many; CDR3 protein: CASRYGRGETQYF
V gene: TRBV6-2/TRBV6-3; J gene: TRBJ2-2; clone size: many; CDR3 protein: CASSSYLGHNTGELFF
V gene: TRBV11-2; J gene: TRBJ2-5; clone size: many; CDR3 protein: CASSLRSSGYQETQYF
V gene: TRBV12-3/TRBV12-4; J gene: TRBJ1-2; clone size: once; CDR3 protein: CASSLTAGGSSYGYTF
V gene: TRBV3-1; J gene: TRBJ1-6; clone size: many; CDR3 protein: CASSQSVVLGSPLHF
V gene: TRBV7-8; J gene: TRBJ2-5; clone size: many; CDR3 protein: CASSLSRVGQTQYF
V gene: TRBV6-2/TRBV6-3; J gene: TRBJ2-7; clone size: NA; CDR3 protein: CASSYAGVGFYEQYF
V gene: TRBV6-5; J gene: TRBJ1-2; clone size: NA; CDR3 protein: CASSSGTGSGGYTF
V gene: TRBV4-3; J gene: TRBJ1-1; clone size: many; CDR3 protein: CASSQSRVGTEAFF
V gene: TRBV7-3; J gene: TRBJ1-1; clone size: many; CDR3 protein: CASSLIGTGGTEAFF
V gene: TRBV11-2; J gene: TRBJ2-7; clone size: NA; CDR3 protein: CASRPGPRTGYSYEQYF
V gene: TRBV12-3/TRBV12-4; J gene: TRBJ2-2; clone size: NA; CDR3 protein: CASSLRDGAGELFF
V gene: TRBV12-3/TRBV12-4; J gene: TRBJ1-1; clone size: NA; CDR3 protein: CASSPPGLTMNTEAFF
V gene: TRBV4-2; J gene: TRBJ2-5; clone size: once; CDR3 protein: CASSQGRGETQYF
V gene: TRBV27; J gene: TRBJ1-2; clone size: NA; CDR3 protein: CASKIGGINYGYTF
V gene: TRBV6-5; J gene: TRBJ1-5; clone size: many; CDR3 protein: CASSHTGGNQPQHF
V gene: TRBV6-2/TRBV6-3; J gene: TRBJ1-5; clone size: few; CDR3 protein: CASSKQGSQPQHF
V gene: TRBV12-3/TRBV12-4; J gene: TRBJ1-1; clone size: many; CDR3 protein: CASSPRGAPNTEAFF
V gene: TRBV6-5; J gene: TRBJ1-1; clone size: many; CDR3 protein: CASSTGQNTEAFF